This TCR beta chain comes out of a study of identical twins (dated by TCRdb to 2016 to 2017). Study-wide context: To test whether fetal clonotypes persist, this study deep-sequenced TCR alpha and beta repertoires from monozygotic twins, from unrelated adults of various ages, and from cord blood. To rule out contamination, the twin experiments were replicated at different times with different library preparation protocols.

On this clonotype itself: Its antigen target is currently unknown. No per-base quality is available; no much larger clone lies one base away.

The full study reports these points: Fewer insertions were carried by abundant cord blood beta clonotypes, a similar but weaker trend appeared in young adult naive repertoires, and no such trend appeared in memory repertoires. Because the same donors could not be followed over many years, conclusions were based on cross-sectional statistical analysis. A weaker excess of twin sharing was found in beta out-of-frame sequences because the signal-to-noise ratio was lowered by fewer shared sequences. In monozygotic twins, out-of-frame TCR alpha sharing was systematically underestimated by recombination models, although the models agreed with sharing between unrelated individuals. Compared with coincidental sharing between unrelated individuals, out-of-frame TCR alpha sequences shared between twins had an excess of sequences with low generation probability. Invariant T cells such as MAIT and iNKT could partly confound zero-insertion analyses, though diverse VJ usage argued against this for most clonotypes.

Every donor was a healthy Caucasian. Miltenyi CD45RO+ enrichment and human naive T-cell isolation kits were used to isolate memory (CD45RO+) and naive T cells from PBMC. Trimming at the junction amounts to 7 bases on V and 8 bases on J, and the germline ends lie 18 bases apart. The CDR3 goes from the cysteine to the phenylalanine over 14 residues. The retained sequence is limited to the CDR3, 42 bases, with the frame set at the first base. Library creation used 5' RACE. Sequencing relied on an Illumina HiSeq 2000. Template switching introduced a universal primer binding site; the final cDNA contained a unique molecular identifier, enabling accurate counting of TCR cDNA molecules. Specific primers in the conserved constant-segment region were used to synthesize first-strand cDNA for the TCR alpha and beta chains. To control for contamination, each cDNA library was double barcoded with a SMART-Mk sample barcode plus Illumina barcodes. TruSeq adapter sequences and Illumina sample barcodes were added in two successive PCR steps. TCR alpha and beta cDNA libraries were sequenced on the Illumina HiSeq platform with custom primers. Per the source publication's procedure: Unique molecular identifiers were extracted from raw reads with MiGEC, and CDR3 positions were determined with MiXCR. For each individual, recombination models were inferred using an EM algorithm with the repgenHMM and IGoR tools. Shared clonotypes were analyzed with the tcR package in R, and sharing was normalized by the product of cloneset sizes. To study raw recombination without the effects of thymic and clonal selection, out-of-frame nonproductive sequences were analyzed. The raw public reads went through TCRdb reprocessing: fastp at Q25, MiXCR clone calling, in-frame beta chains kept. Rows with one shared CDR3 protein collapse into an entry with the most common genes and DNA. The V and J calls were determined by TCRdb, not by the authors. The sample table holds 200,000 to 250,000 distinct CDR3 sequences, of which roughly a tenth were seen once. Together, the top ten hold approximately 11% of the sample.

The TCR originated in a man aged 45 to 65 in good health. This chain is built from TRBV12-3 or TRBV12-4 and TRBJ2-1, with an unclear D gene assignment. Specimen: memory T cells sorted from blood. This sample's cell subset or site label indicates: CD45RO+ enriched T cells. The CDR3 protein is CASIKWVMSDEQFF. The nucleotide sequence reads TGTGCCAGCATTAAGTGGGTTATGAGCGATGAGCAGTTCTTC.